This T cell receptor (beta chain) was observed in a study of blood T cell repertoires in COVID-19. Across the study: Material from acute and convalescent COVID-19 was sourced from the United States, Italy and Spain. In each case, the material was cDNA or gDNA derived from T cells, B-cell-depleted T cells, or PBMCs.

Per the original methods: Cell counts per sample came from amplifying reference gene primers. Profiling relied on immunoSEQ multiplex PCR, and the TCRdb table lists in-frame clones only, not all of them. The V and J calls and the clone size are those of that table, but D and trimming were determined from the DNA. This table holds more than 150,000 clones, 80% to 90% found once. The germline V gene encodes CDR1 MNHEY and CDR2 SVGEGT. This CDR3 is 18 amino acids long. V lost 4 bases and J lost 7; bases outside the gene matches: 17. The sequenced material came from peripheral blood. This chain uses TRBV6-2 or TRBV6-3 with TRBJ2-7; 12 nucleotides match TRBD2. The receptor was isolated from a man between 65 and 80 years old with active or convalescent COVID-19. The DNA of the CDR3 is TGTGCCAGCAGTTTCTTACTAGCGGGAGGTATTAAGGTAAAAGAGCAGTACTTC. Translating gives CASSFLLAGGIKVKEQYF.